The 12 T cell receptor beta chains listed next were all sequenced from one sample in a study of shared clonotypes between healthy human individuals. Data came from immunoSEQ multiplex PCR; TCRdb stores just in-frame clones and leaves some out. The repertoire has approximately 110,000 clones, 55% to 80% of them found once; the top ten carry around 25%. Sequenced material: memory CD8+ T cells sorted from blood. The subset denotes: CD45RO+ cells pooled with CCR7-negative TemRA cells. The receptor source for this set is a woman aged 30 to 39 in good health.

This chain connects TRBV2 to TRBJ2-3; 7 bases align to TRBD2. The CDR3 runs to 15 residues. Losses at the gene ends were 4 bases for V and 3 bases for J; bases not matched to a gene: 7. Per germline, CDR1 SNHLY and CDR2 FYNNEI. The CDR3 DNA reads as TGTGCCAGCAGTGGCATAGCGGGTTGGACAGATACGCAGTATTTT. Encoded protein: CASSGIAGWTDTQYF.

The V and J genes are TRBV28 and TRBJ2-7; no clear D. CDR3 length equals 12 residues. V was trimmed by 7 bases and J by 5 bases, leaving 12 bases between them. Per germline, CDR1 MDHEN and CDR2 SYDVKM. Written as DNA, the CDR3 is TGTGCCAGCAACGGGCCTTCCCACGAGCAGTACTTC. Its protein is CASNGPSHEQYF. The full variable domain, its missing parts supplied by reference TRBV28 and TRBJ2-7, is DVKVTQSSRYLVKRTGEKVFLECVQDMDHENMFWYRQDPGLGLRLIYFSYDVKMKEKGDIPEGYSVSREKKERFSLILESASTNQTSMYLCASNGPSHEQYFGPGTRLTVT.

This clone has just one count. This chain connects TRBV4-1 to TRBJ2-5, with a weak D call TRBD2 (6 bases). The germline V gene encodes CDR1 MGHRA and CDR2 YSYEKL. This CDR3 has 16 amino acids. V lost 3 bases and J 11 bases, leaving 25 bases between the germline ends. CDR3 amino acids: CASSQTRGVPTIEQYF. The CDR3 nucleotides are TGCGCCAGCAGCCAGACTAGGGGAGTACCTACAATAGAGCAGTACTTC.

This clone was found a few times. This chain's CDR3 is CSVSSGNTIYF. CDR3 nucleotides: TGCAGCGTTAGTTCTGGAAACACCATATATTTT. V is TRBV29-1 and J is TRBJ1-3; D gene ambiguous. Germline lookup yields CDR1 SQVTM and CDR2 ANQGSEA. V was shortened by 5 bases and J by 1 base, with 3 bases between the two germline ends. The CDR3 runs 11 residues.

V and J are TRBV7-8 and TRBJ1-5; a weak D match, TRBD1 (6 bases). CDR1 is SGHVS, CDR2 FQNEAQ, per germline. The V and J ends lost 1 base and 4 bases respectively, with 8 bases between them. The CDR3 contains 14 residues. This CDR3 is CASSLGRGNQPQHF. CDR3 DNA: TGTGCCAGCAGCTTAGGCAGGGGAAATCAGCCCCAGCATTTT.

The sample holds a few counts of this clone. The rearrangement joins TRBV11-3 to TRBJ2-1; D possibly corresponds to TRBD1 (6 bases). The V end lost 4 bases, the J end lost 9 bases, and 13 bases lay between the germline ends. The CDR3 extends over 13 amino acids. Germline lookup yields CDR1 SGHNT and CDR2 YENEEA. CDR3 in amino acids: CASSYGPGAEQFF. CDR3 DNA sequence: TGTGCCAGCAGCTATGGGCCAGGGGCTGAGCAGTTCTTC. The full variable domain, with the rest looked up from reference TRBV11-3 and TRBJ2-1, is EAGVVQSPRYKIIEKKQPVAFWCNPISGHNTLYWYLQNLGQGPELLIRYENEEAVDDSQLPKDRFSAERLKGVDSTLKIQPAELGDSAVYLCASSYGPGAEQFFGPGTRLTVL.

The J gene is TRBJ1-2, the V gene TRBV7-2; no firm D call. The CDR3 loop spans 14 amino acids. In germline, CDR1 is SGHTA, CDR2 FQGNSA. V gave up 5 bases and J gave up 4 bases, with 14 bases separating them. CDR3 residues: CASSRNREGYGYTF. Written as DNA, the CDR3 is TGTGCCAGCAGCCGGAATCGGGAGGGCTATGGCTACACCTTC. Drawing the rest from reference TRBV7-2 and TRBJ1-2, the complete variable domain is GAGVSQSPSNKVTEKGKDVELRCDPISGHTALYWYRQSLGQGLEFLIYFQGNSAPDKSGLPSDRFSAERTGGSVSTLTIQRTQQEDSAVYLCASSRNREGYGYTFGSGTRLTVV.

This chain connects TRBV5-6 to TRBJ1-2; D is unresolved. The CDR3 totals 14 residues. The germline V gene encodes CDR1 SGHDT and CDR2 YYEEEE. Trimming removed 2 bases from V and 0 bases from J, with 8 bases in between. CDR3 protein: CASSFWESNYGYTF. CDR3 bases: TGTGCCAGCAGCTTCTGGGAATCTAACTATGGCTACACCTTC.

This rearrangement joins TRBV27 to TRBJ2-7, with 7 bases aligning to TRBD1. This CDR3 has 15 amino acids. From germline, CDR1 is MNHEY and CDR2 SMNVEV (reference sequence). Trimming took 2 bases from V and 3 from J; bases not matched to a gene: 7. The DNA of the CDR3 is TGTGCCAGCAGTTTAAAGGGGGCGATTTTCTACGAGCAGTACTTC. Protein: CASSLKGAIFYEQYF.

The V and J genes are TRBV7-9 and TRBJ1-3, with TRBD1 identical over 9 bases. This CDR3 contains 12 residues. Per germline, CDR1 SEHNR and CDR2 FQNEAQ (reference sequence). The DNA of the CDR3 is TGTGGGACAGGGGACTCTGGAAACACCATATATTTT. Translated, it gives CGTGDSGNTIYF.

This chain joins TRBV30 and TRBJ1-5; no clear D gene. V gave up 3 bases and J gave up 0 bases, with 9 bases separating them. The germline V gene has CDR1 GTSNPN and CDR2 SVGIG (reference sequence). The length of the CDR3 is 14 residues. The CDR3 region has the DNA TGTGCCTGGAGCCACACCCTTAGCAATCAGCCCCAGCATTTT. Amino acids: CAWSHTLSNQPQHF.

The chain couples TRBV7-6 to TRBJ2-1, with D possibly matching TRBD1 (6 bases). Germline V gene lookup returns CDR1 SGHVS and CDR2 FNYEAQ. V was shortened by 1 base and J by 2 bases, with 6 bases between the two germline ends. The CDR3 sequence is 14 residues long. The CDR3 sequence is CASSLEGAYNEQFF. The CDR3 DNA reads TGTGCCAGCAGCTTAGAGGGGGCCTACAATGAGCAGTTCTTC.